This T cell receptor (beta chain) originates from a study of CD8+ T cells in alopecia areata. In germline, CDR1 is MNHEY, CDR2 SMNVEV (reference sequence). The V gene lost 3 bases and the J gene lost 4 bases, with 9 bases spanning the gap. There are 13 residues in the CDR3. cDNA prepared by RNA extraction and subsequent reverse transcription served as the template for sequencing. Clones were sequenced by immunoSEQ multiplex PCR, and TCRdb holds only the in-frame ones, with some missing. The sample comprises roughly 180,000 clones, approximately 55% of which are singletons, and 10% to 11% rests with the top ten. Treatment meaning: oral pan-JAK inhibitor, 5-10 mg twice daily.

This chain connects TRBV27 to TRBJ2-5; D tentatively reads TRBD1 or TRBD2 (5 bases each). This material consisted of CD8+ T cells sorted from blood, taken at week 24, from a patient treated with tofacitinib. This clonotype was sampled from a human donor with alopecia areata. The CDR3 sequence: CASSFHGAETQYF. The CDR3 coding sequence is TGTGCCAGCAGTTTCCACGGGGCAGAGACCCAGTACTTC.